These T cell receptor beta chains were read from a single sample in a study of shared clonotypes between healthy human individuals. The method was immunoSEQ multiplex PCR; TCRdb's version includes in-frame clones alone and lacks a portion of them. Of some 2 million clones listed, 95% were seen once; the top ten hold 0.1% to 0.15%. Sequencing was carried out using naive CD4+ T cells sorted from blood. Receptor source: a man aged 18 to 29 in good health. Each CDR3 is given with its conserved first and last residue. The D gene is left open where the match is weak. Not every row has a clone size; where given, it reads once, few, many or a size class.

v_call,d_call,j_call,clone_size,cdr3_aa,cdr3_nt
TRBV30,NA,TRBJ2-1,NA,CAWRTGSYNEQFF,TGTGCCTGGAGGACAGGCTCCTACAATGAGCAGTTCTTC
TRBV6-6,TRBD1,TRBJ2-7,NA,CASSADRATLYEQYF,TGTGCCAGCAGCGCGGACAGGGCCACTCTCTACGAGCAGTACTTC
TRBV19,NA,TRBJ1-2,once,CASSLGGPGYTF,TGTGCCAGTAGTCTCGGGGGCCCCGGCTACACCTTC
TRBV5-6,TRBD1,TRBJ2-3,NA,CASSRDRARDTQYF,TGTGCCAGCAGCCGGGACAGGGCCCGTGATACGCAGTATTTT
TRBV6-1,NA,TRBJ1-5,NA,CASSENAGQPQHF,TGTGCCAGCAGTGAGAACGCGGGACAGCCCCAGCATTTT
TRBV4-1,TRBD1,TRBJ1-6,NA,CASSPPGDREFRAHSYNSPLHF,TGCGCCAGCAGCCCCCCCGGTGACAGGGAGTTTCGGGCACACTCCTATAATTCACCCCTCCACTTT
TRBV7-3,NA,TRBJ1-1,NA,CASSLYTNTEAFF,TGTGCCAGCAGCCTATACACGAACACTGAAGCTTTCTTT
TRBV7-6,NA,TRBJ2-3,once,CASSQDRRTDTQYF,TGTGCCAGCAGCCAAGACAGGCGCACAGATACGCAGTATTTT
TRBV6-1,NA,TRBJ1-5,NA,CASSEVWASNQPQHF,TGTGCCAGCAGTGAAGTCTGGGCTTCCAATCAGCCCCAGCATTTT
TRBV19,NA,TRBJ1-1,NA,CASTTPGRAFF,TGTGCCAGTACCACACCCGGAAGGGCTTTCTTT
TRBV6-6,TRBD2,TRBJ2-1,NA,CASSYAGVKYNEQFF,TGTGCCAGCAGTTACGCGGGAGTGAAGTACAATGAGCAGTTCTTC
TRBV23-1,NA,TRBJ2-3,once,CASSRRRITDTQYF,TGCGCCAGCAGTCGACGCAGAATCACAGATACGCAGTATTTT
TRBV11-2,TRBD2,TRBJ2-1,NA,CASSLEGTRSNEQFF,TGTGCCAGCAGCTTAGAGGGGACTAGGTCGAATGAGCAGTTCTTC
TRBV5-1,TRBD1,TRBJ2-7,NA,CASSSWTGGIYEQYF,TGCGCCAGCAGCTCCTGGACAGGGGGCATCTACGAGCAGTACTTC
TRBV27,TRBD1,TRBJ1-6,NA,CASSLISSGGDSPLHF,TGTGCCAGCAGTTTGATTAGTTCAGGGGGAGACTCACCCCTCCACTTT
TRBV28,TRBD1,TRBJ2-1,NA,CASSVPGQGVNEQFF,TGTGCCAGCAGCGTGCCGGGACAGGGTGTTAATGAGCAGTTCTTC
TRBV9,NA,TRBJ1-3,NA,CASSERGGSSGNTIYF,TGTGCCAGCAGCGAGAGGGGGGGCAGCTCTGGAAACACCATATATTTT
TRBV4-3,TRBD2,TRBJ2-7,NA,CASSRTSGGTYEQYF,TGCGCCAGCAGCCGAACTAGCGGGGGTACCTACGAGCAGTACTTC
TRBV6-5,TRBD2,TRBJ2-3,once,CASSLGLAADTQYF,TGTGCCAGCAGCCTAGGACTAGCGGCAGATACGCAGTATTTT
TRBV7-9,NA,TRBJ1-1,NA,CASRPPGTQNTEAFF,TGTGCCAGCAGACCTCCCGGGACACAAAACACTGAAGCTTTCTTT
TRBV6-5,NA,TRBJ2-5,NA,CASRYSRADQETQYF,TGTGCCAGCAGATACTCCCGAGCGGACCAAGAGACCCAGTACTTC
TRBV7-8,NA,TRBJ1-6,once,CASSLRLGQTVSPLHF,TGTGCCAGCAGCTTACGCTTAGGGCAGACGGTATCACCCCTCCACTTT
TRBV7-2,TRBD1,TRBJ2-7,NA,CASSQQTGGGYEQYF,TGTGCCAGCAGCCAGCAAACAGGGGGCGGCTACGAGCAGTACTTC
TRBV29-1,NA,TRBJ1-1,NA,CSVEGSSTEAFF,TGCAGCGTTGAAGGGTCCTCCACTGAAGCTTTCTTT
TRBV6-4,NA,TRBJ1-2,NA,CASSDSPYGYTF,TGTGCCAGCAGTGACTCGCCTTATGGCTACACCTTC
TRBV6-1,NA,TRBJ1-4,once,CASLPRERGEKLFF,TGTGCCAGCTTACCCCGGGAAAGAGGGGAAAAACTGTTTTTT
TRBV28,TRBD1,TRBJ1-2,NA,CASSRVAGGYGYTF,TGTGCCAGCAGCCGAGTGGCAGGGGGCTATGGCTACACCTTC
TRBV28,NA,TRBJ1-2,NA,CASRPWLGSGGYTF,TGTGCCAGCAGACCGTGGCTAGGGTCGGGTGGCTACACCTTC